The 10 T cell receptor beta chains below were found in one sample sequenced in a study of blood T cell repertoires in COVID-19. The data were produced by immunoSEQ multiplex PCR, yet TCRdb's version contains in-frame clones alone and is incomplete. Among hundreds of thousands of clones, 70% to 90% were seen once, and the ten largest hold approximately 1.9%. Source material: PBMCs or T cells enriched from blood (not recorded which). The receptors were gathered from a man between 40 and 49 years old in a cohort exposed to, infected with or recovered from COVID-19 (not recorded which).

In its sample, this clone was seen once. The chain combines TRBV21-1 with TRBJ1-2. TRBV21-1 is described as a pseudogene. CDR3 length: 12 amino acids. The DNA of the CDR3 is TGTGCCCTGCGGGTTGAAATTTATGGCTACACCTTC. Translating it yields CALRVEIYGYTF.

The chain recombines TRBV11-2 with TRBJ2-1; D perhaps matches TRBD2 (6 bases). Germline CDR1 and CDR2: SGHAT and FQNNGV. This CDR3 comprises 15 residues. V gave up 5 bases and J gave up 7 bases, with 18 bases separating them. The CDR3 nucleotides are TGTGCCAGCAGCCTCATTGACGGGAGTTGGAATGAGCAGTTCTTC. The encoded protein is CASSLIDGSWNEQFF.

J is TRBJ1-2 and V is TRBV12-3 or TRBV12-4, with unresolved D. The CDR3 is made up of 12 amino acids. Trimming shortened V by 6 bases and J by 4 bases, and 9 bases separated the two germline ends. The CDR3 DNA reads as TGTGCCAGCAGCGAGGAAAGCTATGGCTACACCTTC. As protein: CASSEESYGYTF.

V is TRBV5-1 and J is TRBJ2-7, with TRBD1 identical over 9 bases. CDR1 is SGHRS, CDR2 YFSETQ, per germline. After removal of 4 bases from V and 3 bases from J, the junction contained 8 bases not matched to a gene. The length of the CDR3 is 15 residues. The CDR3 region has the DNA TGCGCCAGCAGCACTAGACCGGGACAGGGCTACGAGCAGTACTTC. It translates to CASSTRPGQGYEQYF.

This sequence joins TRBV20-1 and TRBJ2-7; maybe TRBD2 (5 bases). Trimming took off 3 bases at V and 1 base at J, with 10 bases between the two ends. The CDR3 runs 13 residues. Looked up from germline, CDR1 is DFQATT and CDR2 is SNEGSKA (reference sequence). CDR3 in DNA: TGCAGTGCTAGTCGAGGGCAATCCTACGAGCAGTACTTC. As protein: CSASRGQSYEQYF.

Notes on this clone: Other nucleotide sequences in the sample specify the same CDR3. The rearrangement uses TRBV6-1 and TRBJ2-7, with TRBD2 identical over 14 bases. Germline CDR1 and CDR2: MNHNS and SASEGT. V shed 0 bases and J 3 bases; nucleotides not matched to a gene: 1. The CDR3 is made up of 16 amino acids. The CDR3 is CASSEAGTSGSYEQYF. Here the CDR3 DNA reads TGTGCCAGCAGTGAAGCGGGGACTAGCGGGAGCTACGAGCAGTACTTC.

V gene TRBV7-9 combines with J gene TRBJ2-1; the match to TRBD2 covers 7 bases. Germline V lookup: CDR1 SEHNR, CDR2 FQNEAQ (reference sequence). V trimming: 2 bases; J trimming: 7 bases; junction bases outside the gene matches: 5. The CDR3 runs to 14 residues. CDR3 in amino acids: CASSLKGEGNEQFF. CDR3 sequence (DNA): TGTGCCAGCAGCTTAAAAGGGGAGGGGAATGAGCAGTTCTTC.

This rearrangement joins TRBV15 to TRBJ1-2, with 8 bases aligning to TRBD1. Unmatched junction bases numbered 4, after V lost 4 bases and J lost 3 bases. Per the germline V gene, CDR1 is LNHNV and CDR2 is YYDKDF (reference sequence). This CDR3 has 14 residues. The CDR3 loop reads CATSTPGGYYGYTF. Written as DNA, the CDR3 is TGTGCCACCAGCACCCCAGGGGGCTACTATGGCTACACCTTC. Combining the CDR3 with reference TRBV15 and TRBJ1-2 gives the whole variable domain DAMVIQNPRYQVTQFGKPVTLSCSQTLNHNVMYWYQQKSSQAPKLLFHYYDKDFNNEADTPDNFQSRRPNTSFCFLDIRSPGLGDTAMYLCATSTPGGYYGYTFGSGTRLTVV.

The V call is TRBV2, the J call TRBJ1-1; the D gene is possibly TRBD1 (5 bases). V lost 11 bases and J lost 0, with 22 bases in between. CDR3 length: 16 amino acids. CDR1 and CDR2 from the germline V gene are SNHLY and FYNNEI. The CDR3, as DNA: TGTGCCCGAAGTGATGGGCAGGGCGCTATGAACACTGAAGCTTTCTTT. Its translation: CARSDGQGAMNTEAFF.

The V gene is TRBV28, the J gene TRBJ1-6, with D possibly matching TRBD1 (6 bases). Trimming took off 6 bases at V and 5 bases at J, with 14 bases between the two ends. This CDR3 spans 15 amino acids. Looked up from germline, CDR1 is MDHEN and CDR2 is SYDVKM. CDR3 protein: CASRVGGGDNSPLHF. For the CDR3, the DNA is TGTGCCAGCAGAGTGGGGGGGGGCGATAATTCACCCCTCCACTTT.